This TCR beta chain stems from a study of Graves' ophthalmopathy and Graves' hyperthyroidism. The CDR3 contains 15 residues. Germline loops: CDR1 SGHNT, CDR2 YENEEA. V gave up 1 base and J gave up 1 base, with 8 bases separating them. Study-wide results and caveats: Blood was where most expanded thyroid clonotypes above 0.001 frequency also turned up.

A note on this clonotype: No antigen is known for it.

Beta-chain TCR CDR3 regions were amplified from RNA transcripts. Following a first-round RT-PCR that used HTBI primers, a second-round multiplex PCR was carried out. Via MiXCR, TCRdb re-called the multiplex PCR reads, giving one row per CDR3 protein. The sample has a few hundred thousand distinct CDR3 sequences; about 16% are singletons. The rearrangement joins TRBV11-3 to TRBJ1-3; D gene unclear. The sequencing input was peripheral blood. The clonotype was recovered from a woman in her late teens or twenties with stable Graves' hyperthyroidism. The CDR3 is CASSLGAESGNTIYF. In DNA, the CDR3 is TGTGCCAGCAGCTTAGGGGCAGAGTCTGGAAACACCATATATTTT.